A single sample gave rise to the 22 T cell receptor beta chains below, sequenced in a study of metastatic and nonmetastatic thyroid tumors. MiXCR was used by TCRdb to re-call the PCR reads. This sample has a few thousand clones, with around a third found just once. Until they underwent thyroid surgery, no patient had received any treatment. The sequenced sample was adjacent normal tissue. The receptors come from a male donor with papillary thyroid cancer or a benign thyroid nodule (not recorded which). Some clones in this sample may be carry-over from other donors' samples.

V usage is TRBV19 and J usage is TRBJ1-5; D is unresolved. This CDR3 is built from 16 residues. V was pared by 0 bases and J by 3 bases, with 12 bases between. Germline assignment: CDR1 LNHDA and CDR2 SQIVND (reference sequence). In DNA form, the CDR3 reads TGTGCCAGTAGTATAGATCCTCCGAATTTCAATCAGCCCCAGCATTTT. This gives the protein CASSIDPPNFNQPQHF.

The V and J genes are TRBV9 and TRBJ2-3; no clear D gene. The CDR3 runs 13 residues. With 3 bases removed from V and 0 bases from J, the gap between germline ends came to 5 bases. Looked up from germline, CDR1 is SGDLS and CDR2 is YYNGEE. CDR3 sequence reads: CASSDRSTDTQYF. DNA of the CDR3: TGTGCCAGCAGCGACAGAAGCACAGATACGCAGTATTTT.

This clone turned up a few times. The gene calls are TRBV11-1 and TRBJ1-1; D remains unclear. Germline V gene sequence: CDR1 SGHAT, CDR2 FQDESV (reference sequence). This CDR3 has 17 residues. Trimming shortened V by 1 base and J by 5 bases, and 20 bases separated the two germline ends. CDR3 nucleotide sequence: TGTGCCAGCAGCTTAGGGTTATACGGGGAAGGGCGAACTGAAGCTTTCTTT. Translating it yields CASSLGLYGEGRTEAFF.

This sequence joins TRBV19 and TRBJ2-1, with D perhaps assigned TRBD1 or TRBD2 (6 bases each). Trimming stripped 9 bases from V and 4 bases from J, with 13 bases between. The germline V gene has CDR1 LNHDA and CDR2 SQIVND (reference sequence). The CDR3 loop spans 13 amino acids. CDR3 loop: CARGGTQYNEQFF. The CDR3 nucleotides read TGTGCCAGAGGGGGGACCCAATACAATGAGCAGTTCTTC.

The chain links TRBV20-1 to TRBJ1-1, with D perhaps matching TRBD1 (6 bases). V was pared by 0 bases and J by 2 bases, with 16 bases between. The CDR3 runs 16 residues. Germline V lookup: CDR1 DFQATT, CDR2 SNEGSKA (reference sequence). This chain's CDR3 is CSARDGRRTVNTEAFF. CDR3 nucleotide sequence: TGCAGTGCTAGAGACGGTCGGCGGACAGTAAACACTGAAGCTTTCTTT.

In its sample, this clone is medium-sized. The V call is TRBV29-1, the J call TRBJ1-1, with D maybe TRBD1 (6 bases). The V gene lost 6 bases and the J gene lost 0 bases, with 11 bases spanning the gap. CDR3 length: 13 amino acids. The germline V gene encodes CDR1 SQVTM and CDR2 ANQGSEA. CDR3 nucleotide sequence: TGCAGCGTATTCCGGACAGTGAACACTGAAGCTTTCTTT. This sequence encodes CSVFRTVNTEAFF.

By sample fraction, this clone is medium-sized (0.01 to 0.1%). The chain has TRBV15 and TRBJ1-2; 9 positions agree with TRBD1. Germline lookup yields CDR1 LNHNV and CDR2 YYDKDF (reference sequence). This CDR3 contains 13 residues. After removal of 4 bases from V and 6 bases from J, the junction contained 3 bases not matched to a gene. CDR3 nucleotide sequence: TGTGCCACCAGCACGACAGGGGGAGATGGCTACACCTTC. It translates to CATSTTGGDGYTF.

By sample fraction, this clone is large. The chain links TRBV20-1 to TRBJ1-2; the D is unclear. Germline V lookup: CDR1 DFQATT, CDR2 SNEGSKA (reference sequence). The V end lost 5 bases, the J end lost 8 bases, and 15 bases lay between the germline ends. The CDR3 has 12 residues. CDR3 protein: CSALRGVEGYTF. The CDR3, as DNA: TGCAGTGCTCTTCGGGGAGTCGAAGGCTACACCTTC.

The J gene is TRBJ2-2, the V gene TRBV28; the D gene is possibly TRBD1 (6 bases). Trimming removed 6 bases at V and 8 bases at J, with 10 bases between. The CDR3 consists of 12 residues. Germline-derived CDR1 and CDR2 are MDHEN and SYDVKM. CDR3 nucleotides: TGTGCCAGCAGACAGGGTGTTGGGGAGCTGTTTTTT. It yields the protein CASRQGVGELFF.

In its sample, this clone was seen once. The chain joins TRBV2 to TRBJ1-6; D is ambiguous. The V end lost 7 bases, the J end lost 5 bases, and 18 bases lay between the germline ends. The V gene's germline CDR1 is SNHLY and CDR2 FYNNEI. The CDR3 is made up of 16 amino acids. CDR3 DNA: TGTGCCAGCACTGATGGATGGGGTCGGAATAATTCACCCCTCCACTTT. Protein: CASTDGWGRNNSPLHF.

CDR3 in DNA: TGTGCCAGCAGTTGGGGCTCCGGGGAGCTGTTTTTT. Translated: CASSWGSGELFF. This rearrangement joins TRBV27 to TRBJ2-2; D is perhaps TRBD1 (5 bases). V dropped 4 bases and J dropped 6 bases, with 6 bases sitting between them. The CDR3 covers 12 residues. Germline loops: CDR1 MNHEY, CDR2 SMNVEV (reference sequence).

V gene TRBV28 combines with J gene TRBJ2-7; TRBD1 matches at 7 bases. The CDR3 loop spans 12 amino acids. The germline CDR1 and CDR2 sequences are MDHEN and SYDVKM. Germline trimming cut 10 bases from V and 0 bases from J; bases unmatched to any gene: 3. CDR3 amino acids: CATQGTSYEQYF. CDR3 DNA sequence: TGTGCCACACAGGGGACCTCCTACGAGCAGTACTTC.

The V gene is TRBV18, the J gene TRBJ1-2, with a tentative D call TRBD1 (5 bases). The CDR3 is made up of 15 amino acids. The germline V and J ends were trimmed by 1 base and 8 bases, with 17 bases remaining between them. The germline V gene encodes CDR1 KGHSH and CDR2 LQKENI. The CDR3 sequence is CASSPRGTEEIGYTF. The DNA of the CDR3 is TGTGCCAGCTCACCACGCGGGACGGAGGAAATAGGCTACACCTTC.

The rearrangement joins TRBV10-1 to TRBJ2-1; no definite D call. This CDR3 has 15 residues. V was cut by 6 bases and J by 10 bases, with 22 bases left in between. Germline V gene lookup returns CDR1 WNHNN and CDR2 SYGVQD (reference sequence). The CDR3 here is CASSSRRAPVVEQFF. The CDR3 DNA reads TGCGCCAGCAGCTCAAGGCGTGCCCCGGTGGTGGAGCAGTTCTTC.

The gene calls are TRBV4-1 and TRBJ2-7; maybe TRBD2 (6 bases). CDR3 length equals 17 residues. Germline-derived CDR1 and CDR2 are MGHRA and YSYEKL. V was trimmed by 5 bases and J by 0 bases, leaving 20 bases between them. CDR3 nucleotides: TGCGCCAGCAGCTCCCGAATGACGGCGGGGATCTCCTACGAGCAGTACTTC. Translating it yields CASSSRMTAGISYEQYF.

This clone has ten or more counts. This may be a read error: a much more frequent sequence differs by one nucleotide. Additional DNA sequences in this sample encode the identical CDR3. This chain links TRBV5-1 with TRBJ1-2; D is uncertain. This CDR3 comprises 15 residues. Trimming cost V 2 bases and J 0 bases, with 11 bases left between them. Germline V gene lookup returns CDR1 SGHRS and CDR2 YFSETQ. The CDR3 reads CASSFKGGANYGYTF. DNA of the CDR3: TGCGCCAGCAGCTTTAAAGGAGGCGCTAACTATGGCTACACCTTC.

V usage is TRBV6-1 and J usage is TRBJ2-7; 10 bases align to TRBD1. The CDR3 totals 14 residues. Per the germline V gene, CDR1 is MNHNS and CDR2 is SASEGT. Losses at the gene ends were 7 bases for V and 4 bases for J; bases not matched to a gene: 7. The CDR3 sequence is CASKATGGIYEQYF. DNA of the CDR3: TGTGCCAGCAAGGCGACAGGGGGCATTTACGAGCAGTACTTC.

The sample holds a few counts of this clone. The gene calls are TRBV19 and TRBJ2-7; TRBD2 agrees at 10 bases. V was pared by 5 bases and J by 6 bases, with 7 bases of the junction left unmatched. Germline loops: CDR1 LNHDA, CDR2 SQIVND (reference sequence). The CDR3 spans 14 residues. The DNA for the CDR3 is TGTGCCAGTAGTTCAGCGGGAGGGCCTGGCGAGCAGTACTTC. This codes for CASSSAGGPGEQYF.

The rearrangement links TRBV6-1 to TRBJ2-1; TRBD2 agrees at 8 bases. Germline CDR1 is MNHNS and CDR2 is SASEGT. Unmatched junction bases numbered 10, after V lost 6 bases and J lost 6 bases. The CDR3 contains 15 residues. The CDR3 sequence is CASSAWAGGTNEQFF. Written as DNA, the CDR3 is TGTGCCAGCAGCGCTTGGGCGGGGGGTACCAATGAGCAGTTCTTC.

By sample fraction, this clone is large. CDR3 DNA: TGTGCCAGCAGCGTTACAGGGATCTCTGGCTACACCTTC. Translating gives CASSVTGISGYTF. The chain combines TRBV28 with TRBJ1-2; TRBD1 might be the D (6 bases). Between the trimmed V and J ends, which lost 6 bases and 7 bases, there was a span of 15 bases. This CDR3 has 13 residues. Germline CDR1 is MDHEN and CDR2 is SYDVKM.

The table lists this clone with a few counts. One end of the junction does not line up with germline, which may come from a read error. The chain recombines TRBV2 with TRBJ2-3; D uncertain. CDR3 length: 14 amino acids. CDR1 and CDR2 (germline): SNHLY, FYNNEI. The CDR3 DNA reads TGTGCCATCAGTGAAGCTGCTAGCACAGATACGCAGTATTTT. Its protein is CAISEAASTDTQYF.

This clone was recorded many times. The J gene is TRBJ1-3, the V gene TRBV27; no firm D call. CDR3 length: 12 amino acids. V shed 5 bases and J shed 3 bases, with 5 bases lying between them. Germline-derived CDR1 and CDR2 are MNHEY and SMNVEV (reference sequence). CDR3 nucleotides: TGTGCCAGCAGTCCGGGTGGAAACACCATATATTTT. It translates to CASSPGGNTIYF.